This entry describes one TCR beta chain. V lost 4 bases and J lost 4; bases outside the gene matches: 4. The CDR3 spans 14 residues. Germline CDR1 reads SGHRS; CDR2 reads YFSETQ. This sample stems from a study of blood T cell repertoires in COVID-19. Study details: In each case, the material was cDNA or gDNA derived from T cells, B-cell-depleted T cells, or PBMCs.

Per the authors' pipeline: The assay estimated nucleated cells by amplifying reference gene primers. Repertoires were generated with immunoSEQ multiplex PCR, while TCRdb's copy carries only in-frame clones and drops some. D and trimming were read from the DNA, whereas the V and J calls and clone size are those reported in that table. The sample lists roughly 230,000 clones, more than 70% occurring once. The TCR sequence derives from a man aged 35-49 years with active or convalescent COVID-19. The sample comprised peripheral blood. V gene TRBV5-1 combines with J gene TRBJ2-5, with 10 bases matching TRBD1. The CDR3, as DNA: TGCGCCAGCAGCCAGCGGACAGGGGGAGAGACCCAGTACTTC. It codes for CASSQRTGGETQYF.